Following are 32 T cell receptor beta chains from one sample sequenced in a study of T-cell memory formation after mild COVID-19. Each CDR3 protein is one row after TCRdb ran MiXCR on the 5' RACE reads. This sample yields hundreds of thousands of distinct CDR3 sequences, of which roughly 17% are seen a single time; 12% belongs to the top ten. The sequenced material came from PBMCs or a T cell subset sorted from them (not recorded which). Receptors originate from an adult woman who had mild COVID-19 (a few samples of this study predate the infection). Cell type and time point are not known.

This clonotype occurred a few times. The J gene is TRBJ2-5, the V gene TRBV29-1; 9 bases fit TRBD2. After removal of 5 bases from V and 10 bases from J, the junction contained 5 bases not matched to a gene. Germline CDR1 reads SQVTM; CDR2 reads ANQGSEA. CDR3 length equals 11 residues. This CDR3 is CSVTGTSNQYF. CDR3 nucleotides: TGCAGCGTTACCGGGACTAGCAACCAGTACTTC.

The V call is TRBV29-1, the J call TRBJ2-3; 7 positions agree with TRBD2. J gave up 6 bases and V 1 base, and 4 bases lay outside the gene matches. The V gene's germline CDR1 is SQVTM and CDR2 ANQGSEA. The CDR3 extends over 13 amino acids. The CDR3 loop is CSVEGLGGDTQYF. The CDR3 DNA reads TGCAGCGTTGAAGGTTTGGGAGGGGATACGCAGTATTTT.

This chain uses TRBV5-5 with TRBJ2-3; D might be TRBD1 (7 bases). Germline CDR1 SGHKS, CDR2 YYEKEE (reference sequence). There are 15 residues in the CDR3. Trimming shortened V by 5 bases and J by 3 bases, and 16 bases separated the two germline ends. The CDR3 sequence: CASSFQGEETDTQYF. The CDR3 nucleotides are TGTGCCAGCAGTTTTCAGGGGGAGGAAACAGATACGCAGTATTTT.

The chain is built from TRBV2 and TRBJ1-1; D not resolved. The CDR3 contains 13 residues. Germline V gene lookup returns CDR1 SNHLY and CDR2 FYNNEI. Trimming took off 8 bases at V and 0 bases at J, with 10 bases between the two ends. The CDR3 is CASSVKVNTEAFF. CDR3 nucleotide sequence: TGTGCCAGCTCGGTAAAGGTGAACACTGAAGCTTTCTTT. The variable domain in full, completed from reference TRBV2 and TRBJ1-1, reads EPEVTQTPSHQVTQMGQEVILRCVPISNHLYFYWYRQILGQKVEFLVSFYNNEISEKSEIFDDQFSVERPDGSNFTLKIRSTKLEDSAMYFCASSVKVNTEAFFGQGTRLTVV.

The V gene is TRBV14, the J gene TRBJ1-1, with D possibly TRBD1 on 6 matching bases. With 5 bases removed from V and 3 bases from J, the gap between germline ends came to 16 bases. This CDR3 is 15 amino acids long. CDR1 SGHDN and CDR2 FVKESK come from the germline V gene. The CDR3 reads CASSSNDRFYTEAFF. Written as DNA, the CDR3 is TGTGCCAGCAGCTCCAATGACAGGTTCTACACTGAAGCTTTCTTT.

This clonotype was found many times. The V gene is TRBV7-2, the J gene TRBJ2-1, with 9 bases matching TRBD1. The ends lost 5 bases at V and 5 bases at J; junction bases unmatched: 4. This CDR3 is 14 amino acids long. Per germline, CDR1 SGHTA and CDR2 FQGNSA. The CDR3 DNA sequence: TGTGCCAGCAGCCCTACAGGGGGCCACAATGAGCAGTTCTTC. This sequence encodes CASSPTGGHNEQFF.

In this sample, this clonotype turned up a few times. The V gene is TRBV30, the J gene TRBJ2-2; D is perhaps TRBD2 (6 bases). The V gene's germline CDR1 is GTSNPN and CDR2 SVGIG (reference sequence). The CDR3 is made up of 14 amino acids. Trimming took 4 bases from V and 5 from J, leaving 14 bases between them. The CDR3: CAWIGGVRTGELFF. CDR3 coding DNA: TGTGCCTGGATCGGGGGAGTGAGAACCGGGGAGCTGTTTTTT.

This clonotype was observed a handful of times. CDR3 coding DNA: TGCAGTGCTAGGACTAGCGTAGAGACCCAGTACTTC. Protein: CSARTSVETQYF. V gene TRBV20-1 combines with J gene TRBJ2-5; 8 positions match TRBD2. With V trimmed by 3 bases and J by 4 bases, 1 base remained unmatched. Germline CDR1 reads DFQATT; CDR2 reads SNEGSKA (reference sequence). This CDR3 contains 12 residues.

In the case of this clonotype: A much more abundant neighbour one base away suggests this may be a read error. The chain uses TRBV4-1 and TRBJ2-5; 16 bases align to TRBD2. CDR1 MGHRA and CDR2 YSYEKL come from the germline V gene. CDR3 length: 17 residues. CDR3 in DNA: TGCGTCAGCAGCAGGGGACTAGCGGGGGGGCTTCAAGAGACCCAGTACTTC. It yields the protein CVSSRGLAGGLQETQYF.

V and J are TRBV27 and TRBJ2-3; 14 positions match TRBD2. Germline values: CDR1 MNHEY, CDR2 SMNVEV (reference sequence). CDR3 size: 15 residues. The junction had 6 bases not matched to a gene; V was cut back by 6 bases and J by 7 bases. The CDR3 DNA is TGTGCCAGCAGCCGAGGACTAGCGGGAGGCAATACGCAGTATTTT. As protein: CASSRGLAGGNTQYF.

The genes are TRBV29-1 and TRBJ2-7; D remains ambiguous. The V gene lost 4 bases and the J gene lost 7 bases, with 20 bases spanning the gap. The CDR3 contains 14 residues. Germline CDR1 and CDR2: SQVTM and ANQGSEA. This chain's CDR3 is CSVAFPETPWEQYF. The CDR3 nucleotides are TGCAGCGTTGCTTTCCCGGAAACCCCCTGGGAGCAGTACTTC.

This clonotype was observed a few times. The chain combines TRBV29-1 with TRBJ2-3; TRBD1 agrees at 8 bases. Germline V CDR1 and CDR2: SQVTM, ANQGSEA. The trim removed 4 bases at V and 2 bases at J, leaving 8 bases unmatched. The CDR3 is 15 amino acids. This CDR3 is CSVVPGQEFTDTQYF. The DNA for the CDR3 is TGCAGCGTTGTCCCGGGACAGGAGTTCACAGATACGCAGTATTTT.

The sample holds a few counts of this clonotype. The rearrangement joins TRBV27 to TRBJ1-5; D remains unclear. Looked up from germline, CDR1 is MNHEY and CDR2 is SMNVEV (reference sequence). The V gene lost 5 bases and the J gene lost 3 bases, with 14 bases spanning the gap. The CDR3 totals 15 residues. The CDR3 is CASSPASGFNQPQHF. The DNA of the CDR3 is TGTGCCAGCAGTCCCGCCTCTGGGTTCAATCAGCCCCAGCATTTT.

This rearrangement joins TRBV6-2 or TRBV6-3 to TRBJ2-7; 11 nucleotides align to TRBD2. The germline V gene encodes CDR1 MNHEY and CDR2 SVGEGT. V lost 8 bases and J lost 6; bases outside the gene matches: 9. The CDR3 has 14 amino acids. The CDR3 reads CASGISGRAGEQYF. CDR3 nucleotides: TGTGCCAGCGGAATTAGCGGGAGGGCGGGCGAGCAGTACTTC.

This clonotype was seen many times. J is TRBJ2-3 and V is TRBV7-9; weak D call: TRBD2 (5 bases). V was pared by 3 bases and J by 4 bases, with 11 bases between. Germline CDR1 reads SEHNR; CDR2 reads FQNEAQ (reference sequence). CDR3 size: 14 residues. CDR3 protein: CASSFRDQADTQYF. The CDR3 DNA follows: TGTGCCAGCAGCTTCCGGGATCAAGCAGATACGCAGTATTTT. The variable domain in full, with the rest retrieved from reference TRBV7-9 and TRBJ2-3, is DTGVSQNPRHKITKRGQNVTFRCDPISEHNRLYWYRQTLGQGPEFLTYFQNEAQLEKSRLLSDRFSAERPKGSFSTLEIQRTEQGDSAMYLCASSFRDQADTQYFGPGTRLTVL.

The chain has TRBV7-9 and TRBJ1-2; D remains unclear. This CDR3 spans 12 amino acids. The V gene's germline CDR1 is SEHNR and CDR2 FQNEAQ (reference sequence). Trimming removed 5 bases at V and 8 bases at J, with 12 bases between. The DNA for the CDR3 is TGTGCCAGCAGCCGGGCCAAAGAGGGCTACACCTTC. This encodes CASSRAKEGYTF.

The gene calls are TRBV12-3 or TRBV12-4 and TRBJ2-1; no firm D call. V gave up 5 bases and J gave up 0 bases, with 17 bases separating them. This CDR3 has 17 amino acids. The CDR3 loop is CASSAPYEESSYNEQFF. CDR3 coding DNA: TGTGCCAGCAGTGCCCCTTATGAAGAGAGCTCCTACAATGAGCAGTTCTTC.

The chain is built from TRBV19 and TRBJ2-6; D is undetermined. The CDR3 has 15 amino acids. With 7 bases removed from V and 0 bases from J, the gap between germline ends came to 10 bases. The V gene's germline CDR1 is LNHDA and CDR2 SQIVND (reference sequence). CDR3 in amino acids: CASIRSDSGANVLTF. CDR3 sequence (DNA): TGTGCCAGTATACGGTCCGACTCTGGGGCCAACGTCCTGACTTTC.

On this clonotype: A much larger clone lies a single base off, so this may be a read error. The chain has TRBV20-1 and TRBJ2-5, with 12 bases matching TRBD2. Germline V lookup: CDR1 DFQATT, CDR2 SNEGSKA (reference sequence). CDR3 length equals 17 residues. This CDR3 reads CSATFRLAGESLETKYF. CDR3 coding DNA: TGCAGTGCTACCTTCCGACTAGCGGGAGAATCTTTAGAGACCAAGTACTTC.

This clonotype was recorded a few times. The gene calls are TRBV29-1 and TRBJ1-4; D not certain. V shed 8 bases and J shed 5 bases, with 18 bases lying between them. The CDR3 loop spans 14 amino acids. The germline gives CDR1 SQVTM, CDR2 ANQGSEA. The chain's CDR3 is CSFRDGLQNEKLFF. Written as DNA, the CDR3 is TGCAGCTTCCGCGACGGATTGCAGAATGAAAAACTGTTTTTT.

The chain uses TRBV25-1 and TRBJ1-5; weak D call: TRBD1 (6 bases). This CDR3 spans 13 amino acids. V lost 6 bases and J 6 bases, leaving 12 bases between the germline ends. Germline V gene sequence: CDR1 MGHDK, CDR2 SYGVNS. The CDR3 protein is CASSHGDIQPQHF. The CDR3 DNA is TGTGCCAGCAGCCATGGGGACATTCAGCCCCAGCATTTT.

This clonotype has just a few counts. The DNA for the CDR3 is TGCGCCAGCAGCAGGACAGAGAATGAAAAACTGTTTTTT. This sequence encodes CASSRTENEKLFF. The chain carries TRBV5-1 and TRBJ1-4; D possibly corresponds to TRBD1 (6 bases). V lost 4 bases and J lost 5, with 9 bases in between. The CDR3 covers 13 residues. Germline V gene data show CDR1 as SGHRS and CDR2 as YFSETQ.

J is TRBJ2-7 and V is TRBV7-2, with TRBD2 identical over 11 bases. The CDR3 sequence is 15 residues long. The ends lost 0 bases at V and 6 bases at J; junction bases unmatched: 4. CDR1 SGHTA and CDR2 FQGNSA come from the germline V gene. CDR3 amino acids: CASSLAVAGGFEQYF. The DNA for the CDR3 is TGTGCCAGCAGCTTAGCGGTAGCGGGAGGGTTCGAGCAGTACTTC. Full variable domain (missing parts from reference TRBV7-2 and TRBJ2-7): GAGVSQSPSNKVTEKGKDVELRCDPISGHTALYWYRQSLGQGLEFLIYFQGNSAPDKSGLPSDRFSAERTGGSVSTLTIQRTQQEDSAVYLCASSLAVAGGFEQYFGPGTRLTVT.

The V gene is TRBV7-9, the J gene TRBJ2-3; D unresolved. Germline-derived CDR1 and CDR2 are SEHNR and FQNEAQ (reference sequence). The V end lost 1 base, the J end lost 1 base, and 9 bases lay between the germline ends. The CDR3 is 15 residues long. CDR3 loop: CASSLGTAGTDTQYF. CDR3 DNA sequence: TGTGCCAGCAGCTTAGGAACAGCTGGCACAGATACGCAGTATTTT.

This clonotype was counted a few times. The chain recombines TRBV3-1 with TRBJ1-1, with 9 bases matching TRBD1. Germline assignment: CDR1 LGHDT and CDR2 YNNKEL (reference sequence). The CDR3 has 15 residues. The J segment lost 10 bases and the V segment lost 0 bases, leaving 9 bases of the junction unmatched. The CDR3 bases are TGTGCCAGCAGCCAAGATTCGGGACAGGGCGCGCCAGCTTTCTTT. Protein sequence: CASSQDSGQGAPAFF.

This clonotype was recorded a few times. The CDR3 DNA sequence: TGTGCCAGCAGCTTAGGGGCTAGGGAGGGCGCTGAGCAGTTCTTC. Translating it yields CASSLGAREGAEQFF. The chain is built from TRBV7-8 and TRBJ2-1, with 7 bases matching TRBD2. CDR1 SGHVS and CDR2 FQNEAQ come from the germline V gene. V lost 1 base and J lost 9; bases outside the gene matches: 9. The CDR3 contains 15 residues.

This chain uses TRBV7-2 with TRBJ2-6; 9 bases fit TRBD2. CDR3 length: 16 amino acids. Losses at the gene ends were 7 bases for V and 2 bases for J; bases not matched to a gene: 6. Germline values: CDR1 SGHTA, CDR2 FQGNSA. The CDR3 nucleotides are TGTGCCAGCACCCTTAGCGGGGGAACTGGGGCCAACGTCCTGACTTTC. Protein product: CASTLSGGTGANVLTF.

This clonotype was seen repeatedly, ten times or more. This chain uses TRBV5-1 with TRBJ2-2; D is undetermined. The CDR3 is 12 residues long. Trimming took 4 bases from V and 6 from J, leaving 7 bases between them. Germline lookup yields CDR1 SGHRS and CDR2 YFSETQ. The CDR3 region has the DNA TGCGCCAGCAGCCGGAGCGCCGGGGAGCTGTTTTTT. Its translation is CASSRSAGELFF.

This clonotype was detected many times. The chain is built from TRBV7-8 and TRBJ2-2, with a weak D call TRBD2 (5 bases). V was cut by 2 bases and J by 3 bases, with 16 bases left in between. CDR1 is SGHVS and CDR2 is FQNEAQ in the germline V gene. The length of the CDR3 is 17 residues. Here the CDR3 DNA reads TGTGCCAGCAGCTTACTTGGTTCGAGGCGGGACACCGGGGAGCTGTTTTTT. The encoded protein is CASSLLGSRRDTGELFF.

The rearrangement joins TRBV25-1 to TRBJ2-7; TRBD2 is a possible D gene (5 bases). V shed 7 bases and J shed 2 bases, with 12 bases lying between them. This CDR3 comprises 13 residues. Germline-derived CDR1 and CDR2 are MGHDK and SYGVNS. CDR3: CASIDPRAYEQYF. CDR3 sequence (DNA): TGTGCCAGCATTGATCCGAGGGCCTACGAGCAGTACTTC.

In DNA, the CDR3 is TGCGCCAGCAGCCAAGATCGGCAGGTTGGGTATACGCAGTATTTT. This sequence encodes CASSQDRQVGYTQYF. The V and J genes are TRBV4-3 and TRBJ2-3; D remains ambiguous. Germline-derived CDR1 and CDR2 are LGHNA and YSLEER. This CDR3 spans 15 amino acids. Trimming removed 0 bases from V and 7 bases from J, with 14 bases in between.

V usage is TRBV15 and J usage is TRBJ2-5; 11 bases line up with TRBD2. From germline, CDR1 is LNHNV and CDR2 YYDKDF (reference sequence). Trimming cost V 8 bases and J 1 base; bases outside gene matches: 12. There are 17 residues in the CDR3. The CDR3: CATLGTSGGTVQETQYF. The DNA of the CDR3 is TGTGCCACCTTGGGGACTAGCGGAGGAACCGTCCAAGAGACCCAGTACTTC.